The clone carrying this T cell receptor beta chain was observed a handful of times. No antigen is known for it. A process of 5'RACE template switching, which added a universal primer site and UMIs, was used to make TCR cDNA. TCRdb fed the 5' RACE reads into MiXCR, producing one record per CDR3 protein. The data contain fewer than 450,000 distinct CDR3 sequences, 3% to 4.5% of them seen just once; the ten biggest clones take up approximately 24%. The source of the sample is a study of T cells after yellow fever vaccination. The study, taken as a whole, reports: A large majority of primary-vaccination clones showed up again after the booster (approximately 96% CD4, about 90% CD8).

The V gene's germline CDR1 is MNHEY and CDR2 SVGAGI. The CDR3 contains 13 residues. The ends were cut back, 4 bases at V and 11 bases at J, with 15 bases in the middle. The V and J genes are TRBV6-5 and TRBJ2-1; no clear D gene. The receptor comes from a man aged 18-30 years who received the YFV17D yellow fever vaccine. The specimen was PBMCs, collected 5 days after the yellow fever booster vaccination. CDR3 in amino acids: CASSSPNEWKQFF. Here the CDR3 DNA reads TGTGCCAGCAGTTCACCGAATGAATGGAAGCAGTTCTTC.